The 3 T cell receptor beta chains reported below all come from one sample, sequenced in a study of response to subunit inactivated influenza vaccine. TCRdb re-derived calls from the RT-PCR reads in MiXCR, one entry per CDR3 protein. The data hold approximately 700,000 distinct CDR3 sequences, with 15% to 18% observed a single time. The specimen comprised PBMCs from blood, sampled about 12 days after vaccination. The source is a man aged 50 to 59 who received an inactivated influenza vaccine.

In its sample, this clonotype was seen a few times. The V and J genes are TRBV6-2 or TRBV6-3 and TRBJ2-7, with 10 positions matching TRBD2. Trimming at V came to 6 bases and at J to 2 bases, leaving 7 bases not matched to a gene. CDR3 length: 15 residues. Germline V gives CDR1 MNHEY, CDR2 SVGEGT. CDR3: CASSRSAGGPYEQYF. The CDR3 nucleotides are TGTGCCAGCAGCCGATCAGCGGGAGGGCCCTACGAGCAGTACTTC.

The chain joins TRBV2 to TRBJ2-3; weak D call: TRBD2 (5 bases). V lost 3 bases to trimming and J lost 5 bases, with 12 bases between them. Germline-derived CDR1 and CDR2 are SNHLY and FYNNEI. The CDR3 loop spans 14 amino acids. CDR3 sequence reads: CASSDGSSGDTQYF. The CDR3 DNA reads TGTGCCAGCAGTGATGGGAGCTCAGGAGATACGCAGTATTTT.

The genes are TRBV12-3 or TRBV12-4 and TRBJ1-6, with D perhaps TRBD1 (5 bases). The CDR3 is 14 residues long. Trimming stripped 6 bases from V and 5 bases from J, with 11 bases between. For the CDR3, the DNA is TGTGCCAGCAGGTGGGGCAGGGATAATTCACCCCTCCACTTT. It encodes CASRWGRDNSPLHF.